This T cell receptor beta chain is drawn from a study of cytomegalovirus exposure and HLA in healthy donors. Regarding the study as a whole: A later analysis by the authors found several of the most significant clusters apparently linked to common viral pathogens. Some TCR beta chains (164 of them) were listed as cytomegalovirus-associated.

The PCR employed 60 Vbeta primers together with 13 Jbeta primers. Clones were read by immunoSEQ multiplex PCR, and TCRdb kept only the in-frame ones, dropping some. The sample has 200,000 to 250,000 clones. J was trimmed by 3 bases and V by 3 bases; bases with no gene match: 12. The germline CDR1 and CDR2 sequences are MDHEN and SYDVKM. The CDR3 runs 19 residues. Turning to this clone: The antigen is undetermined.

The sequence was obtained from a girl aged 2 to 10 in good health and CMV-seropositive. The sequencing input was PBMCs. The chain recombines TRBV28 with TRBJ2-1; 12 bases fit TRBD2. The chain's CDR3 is CASSFGGLAGRWSYNEQFF. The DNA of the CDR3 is TGTGCCAGCAGTTTCGGCGGACTAGCGGGAAGGTGGAGCTACAATGAGCAGTTCTTC.